This T cell receptor (beta chain) was sequenced during a study of shared clonotypes between healthy human individuals. CD45RO-negative, CCR7-positively selected cells formed the naive CD8 fraction, excluding terminally differentiated effector memory CD45RA+ cells. This CDR3 is built from 16 residues. V shed 2 bases, J shed 6 bases, and the junction held 6 bases outside the gene matches. Germline CDR1 is MGHRA and CDR2 is YSYEKL. Measured with immunoSEQ multiplex PCR; TCRdb has only the in-frame clones, and not every one. The data contain hundreds of thousands of clones, approximately 96% of them seen just once; the ten biggest clones take up roughly 0.12%.

The chain uses TRBV4-1 and TRBJ2-7; 14 bases match TRBD2. This TCR was sampled from a woman aged 25 to 39 in good health. Sequencing was carried out using naive CD8+ T cells sorted from blood. CDR3 coding DNA: TGCGCCAGCAGCCAAACCAAGGGACTAGCGGGAGTCGAGCAGTACTTC. Translation: CASSQTKGLAGVEQYF.